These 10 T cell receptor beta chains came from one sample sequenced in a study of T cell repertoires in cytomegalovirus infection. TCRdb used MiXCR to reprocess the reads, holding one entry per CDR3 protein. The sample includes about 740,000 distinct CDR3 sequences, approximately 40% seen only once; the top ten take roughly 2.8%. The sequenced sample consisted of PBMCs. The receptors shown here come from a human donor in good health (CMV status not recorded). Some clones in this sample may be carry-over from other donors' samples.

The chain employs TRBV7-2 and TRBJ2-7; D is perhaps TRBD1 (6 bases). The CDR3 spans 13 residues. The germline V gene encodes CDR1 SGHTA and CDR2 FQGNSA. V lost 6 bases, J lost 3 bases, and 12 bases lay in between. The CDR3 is CASSTQGYYEQYF. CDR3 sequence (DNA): TGTGCCAGCAGTACACAGGGCTACTACGAGCAGTACTTC.

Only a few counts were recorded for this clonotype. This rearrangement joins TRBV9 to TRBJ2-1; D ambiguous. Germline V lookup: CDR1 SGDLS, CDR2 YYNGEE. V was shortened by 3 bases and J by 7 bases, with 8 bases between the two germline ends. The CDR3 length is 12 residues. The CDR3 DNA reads TGTGCCAGCAGCGGACCGTGGAATGAGCAGTTCTTC. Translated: CASSGPWNEQFF.

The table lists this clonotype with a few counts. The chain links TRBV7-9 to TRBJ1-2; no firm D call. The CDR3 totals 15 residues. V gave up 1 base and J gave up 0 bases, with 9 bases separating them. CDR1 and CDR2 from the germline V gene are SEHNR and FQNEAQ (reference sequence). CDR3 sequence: CASSLGAPTNYGYTF. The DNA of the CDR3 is TGTGCCAGCAGCTTAGGGGCACCGACTAACTATGGCTACACCTTC.

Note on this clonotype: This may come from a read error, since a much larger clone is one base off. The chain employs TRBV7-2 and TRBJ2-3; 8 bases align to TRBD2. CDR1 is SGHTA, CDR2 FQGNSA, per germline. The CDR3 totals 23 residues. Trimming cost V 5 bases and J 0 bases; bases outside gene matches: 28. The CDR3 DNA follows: TGTGCCAGCAGCCTCCCCGCTAGACTCCCGGGACTAGAGGGTGCCTCTAGCACAGATACGCAGTATTTT. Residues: CASSLPARLPGLEGASSTDTQYF.

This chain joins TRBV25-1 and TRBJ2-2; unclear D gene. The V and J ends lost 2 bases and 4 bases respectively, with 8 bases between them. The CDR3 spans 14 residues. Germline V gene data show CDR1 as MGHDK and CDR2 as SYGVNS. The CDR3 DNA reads TGTGCCAGCAGTGAAGGGCTGGGCACCGGGGAGCTGTTTTTT. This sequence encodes CASSEGLGTGELFF. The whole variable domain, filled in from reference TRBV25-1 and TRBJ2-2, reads EADIYQTPRYLVIGTGKKITLECSQTMGHDKMYWYQQDPGMELHLIHYSYGVNSTEKGDLSSESTVSRIRTEHFPLTLESARPSHTSQYLCASSEGLGTGELFFGEGSRLTVL.

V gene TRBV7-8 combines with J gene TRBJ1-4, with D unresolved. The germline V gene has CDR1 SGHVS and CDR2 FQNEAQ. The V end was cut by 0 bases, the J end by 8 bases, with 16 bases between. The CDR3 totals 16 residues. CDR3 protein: CASSLALSGMGEKLFF. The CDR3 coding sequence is TGTGCCAGCAGCTTAGCTCTCAGTGGGATGGGCGAAAAACTGTTTTTT.

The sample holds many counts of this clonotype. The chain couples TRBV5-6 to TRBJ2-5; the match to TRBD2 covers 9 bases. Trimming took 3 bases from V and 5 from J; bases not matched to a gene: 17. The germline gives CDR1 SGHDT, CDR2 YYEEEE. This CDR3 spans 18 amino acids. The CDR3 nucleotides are TGTGCCAGCAGCTACGACCCGCTAGCGGGGTCTGGGATGGAGACCCAGTACTTC. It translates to CASSYDPLAGSGMETQYF. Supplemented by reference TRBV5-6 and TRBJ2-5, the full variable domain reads DAGVTQSPTHLIKTRGQQVTLRCSPKSGHDTVSWYQQALGQGPQFIFQYYEEEERQRGNFPDRFSGHQFPNYSSELNVNALLLGDSALYLCASSYDPLAGSGMETQYFGPGTRLLVL.

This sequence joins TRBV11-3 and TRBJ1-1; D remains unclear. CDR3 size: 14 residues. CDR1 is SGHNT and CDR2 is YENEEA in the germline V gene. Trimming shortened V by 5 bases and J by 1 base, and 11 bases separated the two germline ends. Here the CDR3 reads CASSATRGNTEAFF. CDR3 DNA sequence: TGTGCCAGCAGCGCAACTCGGGGGAACACTGAAGCTTTCTTT.

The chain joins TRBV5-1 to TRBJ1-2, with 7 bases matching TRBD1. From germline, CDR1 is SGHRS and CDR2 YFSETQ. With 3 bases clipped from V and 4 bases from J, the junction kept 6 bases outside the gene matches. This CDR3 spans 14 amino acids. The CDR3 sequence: CASSSRDSLYGYTF. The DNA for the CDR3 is TGCGCCAGCAGCTCCCGGGACAGCCTCTATGGCTACACCTTC.

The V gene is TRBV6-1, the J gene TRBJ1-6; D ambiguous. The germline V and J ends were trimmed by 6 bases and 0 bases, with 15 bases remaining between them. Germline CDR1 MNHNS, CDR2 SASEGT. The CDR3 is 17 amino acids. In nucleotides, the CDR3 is TGTGCCAGCAGCCTCGGACCGGAAGACTCCTATAATTCACCCCTCCACTTT. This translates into CASSLGPEDSYNSPLHF.